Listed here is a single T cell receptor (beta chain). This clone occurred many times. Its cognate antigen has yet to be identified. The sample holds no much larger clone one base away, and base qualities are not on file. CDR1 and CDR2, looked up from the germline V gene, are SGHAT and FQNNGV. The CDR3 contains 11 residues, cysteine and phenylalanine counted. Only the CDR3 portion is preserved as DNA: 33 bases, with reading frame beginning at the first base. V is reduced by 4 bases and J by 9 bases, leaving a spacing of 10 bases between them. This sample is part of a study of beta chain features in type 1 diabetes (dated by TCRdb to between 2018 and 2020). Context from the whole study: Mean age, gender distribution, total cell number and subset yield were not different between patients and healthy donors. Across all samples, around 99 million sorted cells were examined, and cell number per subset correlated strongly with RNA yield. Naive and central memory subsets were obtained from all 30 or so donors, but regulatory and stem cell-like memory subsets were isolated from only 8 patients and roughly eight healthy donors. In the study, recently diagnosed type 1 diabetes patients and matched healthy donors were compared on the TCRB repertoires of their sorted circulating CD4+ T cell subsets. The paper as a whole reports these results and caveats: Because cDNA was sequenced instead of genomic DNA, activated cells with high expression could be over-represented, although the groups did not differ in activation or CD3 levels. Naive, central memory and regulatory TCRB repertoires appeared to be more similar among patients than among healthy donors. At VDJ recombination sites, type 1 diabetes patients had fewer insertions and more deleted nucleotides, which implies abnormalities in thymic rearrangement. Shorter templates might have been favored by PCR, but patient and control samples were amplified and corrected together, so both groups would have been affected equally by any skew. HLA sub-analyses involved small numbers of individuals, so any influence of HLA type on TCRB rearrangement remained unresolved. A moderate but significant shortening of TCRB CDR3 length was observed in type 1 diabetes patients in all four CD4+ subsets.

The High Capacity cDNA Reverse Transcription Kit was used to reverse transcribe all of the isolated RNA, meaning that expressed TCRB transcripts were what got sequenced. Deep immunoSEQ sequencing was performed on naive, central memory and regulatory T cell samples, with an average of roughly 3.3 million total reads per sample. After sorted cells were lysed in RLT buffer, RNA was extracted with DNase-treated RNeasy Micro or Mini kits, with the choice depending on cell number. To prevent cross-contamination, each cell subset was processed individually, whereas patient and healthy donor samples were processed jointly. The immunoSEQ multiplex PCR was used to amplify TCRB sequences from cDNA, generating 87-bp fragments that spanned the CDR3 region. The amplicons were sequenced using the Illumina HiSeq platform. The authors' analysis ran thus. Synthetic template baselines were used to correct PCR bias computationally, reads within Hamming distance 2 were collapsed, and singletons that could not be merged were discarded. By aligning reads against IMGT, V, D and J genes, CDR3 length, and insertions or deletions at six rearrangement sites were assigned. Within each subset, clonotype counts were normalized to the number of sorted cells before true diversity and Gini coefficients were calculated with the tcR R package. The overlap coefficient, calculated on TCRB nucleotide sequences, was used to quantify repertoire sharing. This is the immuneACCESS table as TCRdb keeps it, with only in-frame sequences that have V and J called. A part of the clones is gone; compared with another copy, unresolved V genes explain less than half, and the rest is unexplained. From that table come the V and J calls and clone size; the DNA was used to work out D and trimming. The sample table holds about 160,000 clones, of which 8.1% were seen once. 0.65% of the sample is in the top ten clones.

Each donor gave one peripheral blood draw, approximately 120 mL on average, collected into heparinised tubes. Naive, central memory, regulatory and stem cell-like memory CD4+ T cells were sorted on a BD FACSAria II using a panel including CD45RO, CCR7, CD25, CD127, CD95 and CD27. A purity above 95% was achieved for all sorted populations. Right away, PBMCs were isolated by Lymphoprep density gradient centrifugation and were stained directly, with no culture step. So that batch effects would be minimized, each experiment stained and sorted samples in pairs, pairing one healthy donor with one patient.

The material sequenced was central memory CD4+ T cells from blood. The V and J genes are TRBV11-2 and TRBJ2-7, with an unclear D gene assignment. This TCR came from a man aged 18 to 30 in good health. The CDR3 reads CASSSLGGQYF. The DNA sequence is TGTGCCAGCAGCTCGCTCGGTGGGCAGTACTTC. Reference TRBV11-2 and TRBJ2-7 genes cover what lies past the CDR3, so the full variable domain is EAGVAQSPRYKIIEKRQSVAFWCNPISGHATLYWYQQILGQGPKLLIQFQNNGVVDDSQLPKDRFSAERLKGVDSTLKIQPAKLEDSAVYLCASSSLGGQYFGPGTRLTVT.